The 27 T cell receptor beta chains below all came from one sample that was sequenced in a study of CD8+ T cells in alopecia areata. Treatment of the sample: oral pan-JAK inhibitor, 5-10 mg twice daily. RNA, once extracted, was reverse transcribed into cDNA for use as the sequencing template. Here immunoSEQ multiplex PCR was the method, and the copy in TCRdb shows in-frame clones only, minus some. In the table there are 270,000 or so clones, roughly 60% of which are singletons. The sequencing here drew on CD4+ T cells sorted from blood, taken at week 24, from a patient treated with tofacitinib. Receptors were obtained from a human donor with alopecia areata.

The V and J genes are TRBV5-1 and TRBJ2-1; 7 bases fit TRBD1. CDR1 and CDR2 from the germline V gene are SGHRS and YFSETQ. This CDR3 spans 14 amino acids. Trimming removed 4 bases from V and 6 bases from J; junction bases left unmatched: 7. The CDR3: CASSAGTVANEQFF. DNA for the CDR3: TGCGCCAGCAGCGCCGGGACAGTCGCCAATGAGCAGTTCTTC.

The V and J genes are TRBV15 and TRBJ2-7, with D possibly TRBD2 on 6 matching bases. The germline CDR1 and CDR2 sequences are LNHNV and YYDKDF (reference sequence). V shed 3 bases and J shed 2 bases, with 11 bases lying between them. The CDR3 length is 14 residues. CDR3 sequence reads: CATSSPGRPYEQYF. The DNA for the CDR3 is TGTGCCACCAGCAGCCCCGGGAGACCCTACGAGCAGTACTTC.

The V gene is TRBV30, the J gene TRBJ1-5; the D gene is possibly TRBD1 (5 bases). CDR1 and CDR2 (germline): GTSNPN, SVGIG (reference sequence). CDR3 size: 14 residues. The V end lost 3 bases, the J end lost 5 bases, and 14 bases lay between the germline ends. The CDR3 protein is CAWREARGDQPQHF. The DNA for the CDR3 is TGTGCCTGGAGGGAGGCTCGAGGGGATCAGCCCCAGCATTTT.

This clone has only a few counts. This sequence joins TRBV29-1 and TRBJ2-7; no clear D. Between the trimmed V and J ends, which lost 6 bases and 3 bases, there was a span of 9 bases. CDR3 size: 11 residues. Germline V lookup: CDR1 SQVTM, CDR2 ANQGSEA. The CDR3 nucleotides read TGCAGCGTCCACGACGGCTACGAGCAGTACTTC. Its protein is CSVHDGYEQYF.

The CDR3 nucleotides read TGTGCCAGCAGCGAGGCCTACGAGCAGTACTTC. Encoded protein: CASSEAYEQYF. This chain links TRBV7-9 with TRBJ2-7; D not certain. CDR3 length: 11 amino acids. Germline V gene sequence: CDR1 SEHNR, CDR2 FQNEAQ (reference sequence). The V gene lost 5 bases and the J gene lost 2 bases, with 4 bases spanning the gap.

The V call is TRBV6-4, the J call TRBJ2-1; 8 nucleotides line up with TRBD2. J lost 6 bases, V lost 4 bases, and 5 bases had no gene match. The length of the CDR3 is 14 residues. Germline V gene data show CDR1 as MRHNA and CDR2 as SNTAGT. The CDR3 DNA reads as TGTGCCAGCAGTGTGGCTAGCGGGCCCAATGAGCAGTTCTTC. Translation: CASSVASGPNEQFF.

In this sample, this clone turned up a few times. The chain has TRBV10-3 and TRBJ1-4, with unresolved D. V lost 3 bases, J lost 7 bases, and 9 bases lay in between. The CDR3 sequence is 13 residues long. Per the germline V gene, CDR1 is ENHRY and CDR2 is SYGVKD. Here the CDR3 reads CAISDGDSEKLFF. In nucleotides, the CDR3 is TGTGCCATCAGTGATGGGGATAGTGAAAAACTGTTTTTT.

The chain carries TRBV29-1 and TRBJ2-7; TRBD2 might be the D (6 bases). The germline V gene has CDR1 SQVTM and CDR2 ANQGSEA. The V end was cut by 4 bases, the J end by 6 bases, with 10 bases between. The length of the CDR3 is 11 residues. The CDR3 sequence: CSVGEAGEQYF. CDR3 DNA: TGCAGCGTTGGGGAGGCGGGCGAGCAGTACTTC.

In its sample, this clone was seen once. CDR3 sequence reads: CASTEDRDGANVLTF. The CDR3 coding sequence is TGTGCCAGCACAGAGGACAGGGATGGGGCCAACGTCCTGACTTTC. J is TRBJ2-6 and V is TRBV6-5, with TRBD1 identical over 8 bases. With 7 bases clipped from V and 3 bases from J, the junction kept 5 bases outside the gene matches. The CDR3 is 15 amino acids. Germline CDR1 reads MNHEY; CDR2 reads SVGAGI.

With regard to this clone: This specimen includes other DNA sequences encoding the same CDR3. The chain carries TRBV2 and TRBJ2-7; the D is unclear. The CDR3 contains 11 residues. CDR1 and CDR2 (germline): SNHLY, FYNNEI. The V end lost 6 bases, the J end lost 0 bases, and 3 bases lay between the germline ends. In DNA form, the CDR3 reads TGTGCCAGCAGCGTCTCCTACGAGCAGTACTTC. As protein: CASSVSYEQYF.

The chain links TRBV5-4 to TRBJ2-5; 8 bases line up with TRBD2. The V gene's germline CDR1 is SGHNT and CDR2 YYREEE (reference sequence). J gave up 9 bases and V 6 bases, and 10 bases lay outside the gene matches. This CDR3 has 13 amino acids. CDR3 coding DNA: TGTGCCAGCACCCTATTTAGCGGGGAGGCCCAGTACTTC. Translating gives CASTLFSGEAQYF. Supplemented by reference TRBV5-4 and TRBJ2-5, the full variable domain reads ETGVTQSPTHLIKTRGQQVTLRCSSQSGHNTVSWYQQALGQGPQFIFQYYREEENGRGNFPPRFSGLQFPNYSSELNVNALELDDSALYLCASTLFSGEAQYFGPGTRLLVL.

V is TRBV19 and J is TRBJ2-5; 15 bases match TRBD2. Germline CDR1 LNHDA, CDR2 SQIVND (reference sequence). The J segment lost 2 bases and the V segment lost 5 bases, leaving 9 bases of the junction unmatched. The CDR3 extends over 18 amino acids. This CDR3 is CASSPGLAGGPRQETQYF. The CDR3 DNA sequence: TGTGCCAGTAGTCCCGGACTAGCGGGGGGGCCTCGTCAAGAGACCCAGTACTTC. The whole variable domain, remainder taken from reference TRBV19 and TRBJ2-5, is DGGITQSPKYLFRKEGQNVTLSCEQNLNHDAMYWYRQDPGQGLRLIYYSQIVNDFQKGDIAEGYSVSREKKESFPLTVTSAQKNPTAFYLCASSPGLAGGPRQETQYFGPGTRLLVL.

CDR3 region: CASHIGPRYNEQFF. CDR3 DNA sequence: TGCGCCAGTCACATCGGGCCCCGTTACAATGAGCAGTTCTTC. The J gene is TRBJ2-1, the V gene TRBV5-1; D gene uncertain. Trimming removed 8 bases from V and 4 bases from J, with 16 bases in between. CDR1 is SGHRS and CDR2 is YFSETQ in the germline V gene. This CDR3 is built from 14 residues.

The chain is built from TRBV29-1 and TRBJ1-1; 10 bases are a match to TRBD1. V shed 6 bases and J 2 bases; nucleotides not matched to a gene: 3. Germline lookup yields CDR1 SQVTM and CDR2 ANQGSEA. CDR3 size: 13 residues. The CDR3 here is CSVGTGVNTEAFF. The CDR3 DNA follows: TGCAGCGTAGGGACAGGGGTTAACACTGAAGCTTTCTTT.

This clone was seen only a few times. This chain uses TRBV4-1 with TRBJ2-3, with unresolved D. The CDR3 runs 12 residues. In germline, CDR1 is MGHRA, CDR2 YSYEKL. With 1 base removed from V and 2 bases from J, the gap between germline ends came to 1 base. CDR3 in amino acids: CASSQVTDTQYF. In DNA form, the CDR3 reads TGCGCCAGCAGCCAAGTCACAGATACGCAGTATTTT.

This chain's CDR3 is CASSDWTGGREKLFF. The CDR3 DNA is TGTGCCAGCAGTGACTGGACAGGGGGGAGAGAAAAACTGTTTTTT. This rearrangement joins TRBV25-1 to TRBJ1-4; the match to TRBD1 covers 10 bases. Germline assignment: CDR1 MGHDK and CDR2 SYGVNS. The junction had 6 bases not matched to a gene; V was cut back by 3 bases and J by 8 bases. CDR3 size: 15 residues.

The chain has TRBV30 and TRBJ1-2; 8 bases fit TRBD1. CDR3 length: 13 amino acids. Germline CDR1 reads GTSNPN; CDR2 reads SVGIG (reference sequence). J was trimmed by 7 bases and V by 1 base; bases with no gene match: 5. CDR3 sequence (DNA): TGTGCCTGGAGTGGACAGGGGTTTGGTGGCTACACCTTC. Translation: CAWSGQGFGGYTF.

V usage is TRBV6-1 and J usage is TRBJ2-7, with D unclear. Germline assignment: CDR1 MNHNS and CDR2 SASEGT. V was cut by 5 bases and J by 2 bases, with 10 bases left in between. This CDR3 region has 13 residues. This chain's CDR3 is CASSPGRTYEQYF. In DNA form, the CDR3 reads TGTGCCAGCAGTCCCGGACGGACCTACGAGCAGTACTTC.

This sequence joins TRBV2 and TRBJ1-1, with 8 positions matching TRBD1. CDR1 and CDR2 (germline): SNHLY, FYNNEI. This CDR3 region has 14 residues. The J segment lost 6 bases and the V segment lost 3 bases, leaving 6 bases of the junction unmatched. The CDR3 DNA sequence: TGTGCCAGCAGTGAGGACAGGGCGATCGCTGAAGCTTTCTTT. This sequence encodes CASSEDRAIAEAFF.

V gene TRBV28 combines with J gene TRBJ1-2; TRBD1 is a possible D gene (5 bases). V shed 3 bases and J shed 0 bases, with 11 bases lying between them. Germline CDR1 and CDR2: MDHEN and SYDVKM. The CDR3 loop spans 15 amino acids. In nucleotides, the CDR3 is TGTGCCAGCAGTTTCAGCAGGGCCTCTAACTATGGCTACACCTTC. It is translated as CASSFSRASNYGYTF.

This clone has only a few counts. The V call is TRBV5-1, the J call TRBJ2-3; no reliable D call. Trimming removed 1 base at V and 2 bases at J, with 14 bases between. Germline assignment: CDR1 SGHRS and CDR2 YFSETQ. This CDR3 has 16 residues. The CDR3: CASSLSPPENTDTQYF. Here the CDR3 DNA reads TGCGCCAGCAGCTTGTCCCCACCGGAAAACACAGATACGCAGTATTTT.

V usage is TRBV29-1 and J usage is TRBJ2-4; TRBD1 agrees at 8 bases. The germline gives CDR1 SQVTM, CDR2 ANQGSEA. The CDR3 length is 12 residues. The ends lost 3 bases at V and 9 bases at J; junction bases unmatched: 4. The CDR3 spells CSVDTGGPIQYF. CDR3 in DNA: TGCAGCGTTGACACAGGGGGGCCCATTCAGTACTTC.

A single count supports this clone. V gene TRBV30 combines with J gene TRBJ2-1, with 13 bases lining up with TRBD2. Germline lookup yields CDR1 GTSNPN and CDR2 SVGIG (reference sequence). The CDR3 length is 17 residues. Trimming at V came to 0 bases and at J to 7 bases, leaving 9 bases not matched to a gene. The CDR3 bases are TGTGCCTGGAGTGTACTCAGGACTAGCGGGGGCCTGAATGAGCAGTTCTTC. Protein sequence: CAWSVLRTSGGLNEQFF.

This clone was seen a handful of times. The chain has TRBV6-6 and TRBJ2-3; D uncertain. Germline values: CDR1 MNHNY, CDR2 SVGAGI (reference sequence). The CDR3 spans 13 residues. V shed 8 bases and J shed 3 bases, with 12 bases lying between them. The CDR3 region is CASDWASTDTQYF. Written as DNA, the CDR3 is TGTGCCAGCGACTGGGCCAGTACAGATACGCAGTATTTT.

This chain joins TRBV2 and TRBJ1-4; D is ambiguous. This CDR3 comprises 15 residues. Germline CDR1 and CDR2: SNHLY and FYNNEI. Trimming took 1 base from V and 4 from J, leaving 10 bases between them. The CDR3: CASSEEGVGNEKLFF. The CDR3 nucleotides are TGTGCCAGCAGTGAAGAAGGAGTCGGTAATGAAAAACTGTTTTTT.

The chain is built from TRBV5-5 and TRBJ2-5; TRBD2 matches 9 bases. V shed 2 bases and J 1 base; nucleotides not matched to a gene: 9. The germline CDR1 and CDR2 sequences are SGHKS and YYEKEE (reference sequence). The CDR3 sequence is 17 residues long. In nucleotides, the CDR3 is TGTGCCAGCAGCTTCTCTGCGGGGGGGATATTCCAAGAGACCCAGTACTTC. Translated: CASSFSAGGIFQETQYF.

CDR3 bases: TGTGCCAGCAGTGAATATGGGAGGGGTCGCTCTGAAGCTTTCTTT. This codes for CASSEYGRGRSEAFF. The chain employs TRBV25-1 and TRBJ1-1, with D possibly matching TRBD1 (5 bases). The CDR3 is 15 amino acids. With 0 bases removed from V and 6 bases from J, the gap between germline ends came to 14 bases. Germline CDR1 MGHDK, CDR2 SYGVNS. Looking up the rest from reference TRBV25-1 and TRBJ1-1 gives the full variable domain: EADIYQTPRYLVIGTGKKITLECSQTMGHDKMYWYQQDPGMELHLIHYSYGVNSTEKGDLSSESTVSRIRTEHFPLTLESARPSHTSQYLCASSEYGRGRSEAFFGQGTRLTVV.